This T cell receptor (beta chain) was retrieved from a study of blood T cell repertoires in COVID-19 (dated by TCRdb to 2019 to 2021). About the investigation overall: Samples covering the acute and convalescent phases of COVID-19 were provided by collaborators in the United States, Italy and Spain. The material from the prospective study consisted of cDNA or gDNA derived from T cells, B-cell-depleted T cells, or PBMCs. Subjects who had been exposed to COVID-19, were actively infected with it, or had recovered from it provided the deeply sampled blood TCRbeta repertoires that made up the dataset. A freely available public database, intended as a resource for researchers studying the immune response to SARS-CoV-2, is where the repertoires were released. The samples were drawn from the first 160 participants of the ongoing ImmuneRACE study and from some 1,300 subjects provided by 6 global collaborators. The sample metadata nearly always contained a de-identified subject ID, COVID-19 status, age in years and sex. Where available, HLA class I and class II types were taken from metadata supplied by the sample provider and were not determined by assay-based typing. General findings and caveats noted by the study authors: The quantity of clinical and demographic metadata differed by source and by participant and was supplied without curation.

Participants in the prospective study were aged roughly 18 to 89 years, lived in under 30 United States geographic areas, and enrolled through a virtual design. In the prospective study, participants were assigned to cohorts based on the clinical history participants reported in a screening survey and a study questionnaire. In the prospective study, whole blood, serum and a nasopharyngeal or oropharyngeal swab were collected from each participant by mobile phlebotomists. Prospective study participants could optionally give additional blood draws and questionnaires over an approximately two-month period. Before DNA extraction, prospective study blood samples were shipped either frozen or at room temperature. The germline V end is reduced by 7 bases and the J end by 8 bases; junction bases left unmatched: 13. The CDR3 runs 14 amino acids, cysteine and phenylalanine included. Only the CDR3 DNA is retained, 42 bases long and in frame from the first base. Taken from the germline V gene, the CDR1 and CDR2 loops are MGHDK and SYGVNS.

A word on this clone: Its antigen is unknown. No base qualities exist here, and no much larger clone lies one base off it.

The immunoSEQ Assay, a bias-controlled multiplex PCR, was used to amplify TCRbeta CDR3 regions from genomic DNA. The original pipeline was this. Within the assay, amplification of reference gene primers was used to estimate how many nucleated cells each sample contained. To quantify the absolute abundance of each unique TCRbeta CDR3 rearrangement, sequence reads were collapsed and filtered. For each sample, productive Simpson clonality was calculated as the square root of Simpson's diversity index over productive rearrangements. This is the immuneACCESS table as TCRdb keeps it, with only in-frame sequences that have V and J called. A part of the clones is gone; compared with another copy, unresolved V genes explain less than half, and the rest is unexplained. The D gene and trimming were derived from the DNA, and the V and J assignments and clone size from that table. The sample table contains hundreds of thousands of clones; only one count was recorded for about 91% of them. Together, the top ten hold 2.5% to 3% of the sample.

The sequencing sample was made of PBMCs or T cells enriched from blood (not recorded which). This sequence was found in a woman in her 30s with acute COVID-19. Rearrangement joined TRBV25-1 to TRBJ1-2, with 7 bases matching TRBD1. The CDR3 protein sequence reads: CASKDLQGLRGYTF. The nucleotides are TGTGCCAGCAAAGACCTACAGGGGCTTCGCGGCTACACCTTC.